The 12 T cell receptor beta chains given below trace back to one sample, sequenced in a study of blood T cell repertoires in COVID-19. Here immunoSEQ multiplex PCR was the method, and the copy in TCRdb shows in-frame clones only, minus some. The sample contains approximately 390,000 clones, approximately 87% of which appear only once. What was sequenced was PBMCs or T cells enriched from blood (not recorded which). The receptor set was obtained from a woman between 50 and 59 years old who had recovered from COVID-19.

This rearrangement joins TRBV6-2 or TRBV6-3 to TRBJ1-3; the D is unclear. This CDR3 has 15 residues. Germline-derived CDR1 and CDR2 are MNHEY and SVGEGT. Trimming stripped 0 bases from V and 0 bases from J, with 6 bases between. In DNA form, the CDR3 reads TGTGCCAGCAGTTACTCGAGGGTCTCTGGAAACACCATATATTTT. It is translated as CASSYSRVSGNTIYF.

V gene TRBV2 combines with J gene TRBJ2-7; the D gene is possibly TRBD2 (5 bases). Trimming pared 6 bases from V and 0 bases from J, leaving 6 bases between. Per germline, CDR1 SNHLY and CDR2 FYNNEI. The CDR3 length is 12 residues. The DNA for the CDR3 is TGTGCCAGCAGCGGACTCTCCTACGAGCAGTACTTC. Translating gives CASSGLSYEQYF.

This sequence joins TRBV20-1 and TRBJ2-1, with D perhaps TRBD2 (6 bases). The germline V gene has CDR1 DFQATT and CDR2 SNEGSKA (reference sequence). The length of the CDR3 is 14 residues. Deletions cut 3 bases from V and 3 bases from J, with 12 bases between. The CDR3 is CSASGGSGYNEQFF. The CDR3 DNA is TGCAGTGCTAGTGGGGGTAGCGGCTACAATGAGCAGTTCTTC.

V is TRBV2 and J is TRBJ1-2, with 8 bases fitting TRBD1. V shed 5 bases, J shed 6 bases, and the junction held 14 bases outside the gene matches. Looked up from germline, CDR1 is SNHLY and CDR2 is FYNNEI. CDR3 size: 16 residues. CDR3 sequence: CASSPYRQGSRNGYTF. The DNA for the CDR3 is TGTGCCAGCAGTCCCTATAGACAGGGGTCCAGGAATGGCTACACCTTC.

The chain has TRBV19 and TRBJ1-2, with 9 bases lining up with TRBD1. The V gene's germline CDR1 is LNHDA and CDR2 SQIVND (reference sequence). Germline trimming cut 3 bases from V and 0 bases from J; bases unmatched to any gene: 11. This CDR3 has 18 amino acids. The CDR3 bases are TGTGCCAGTAGTATTGTCACAGGACAGGGGACATCTAACTATGGCTACACCTTC. Translation gives CASSIVTGQGTSNYGYTF.

This sequence joins TRBV9 and TRBJ2-3; 8 bases line up with TRBD2. The CDR3 is made up of 15 amino acids. Germline V CDR1 and CDR2: SGDLS, YYNGEE. V lost 0 bases to trimming and J lost 7 bases; unmatched junction nucleotides: 7. This CDR3 reads CASSVDGGAANTQYF. The CDR3 region has the DNA TGTGCCAGCAGCGTAGACGGGGGGGCCGCGAATACGCAGTATTTT.

J is TRBJ1-3 and V is TRBV11-1, with D uncertain. Germline CDR1 SGHAT, CDR2 FQDESV (reference sequence). Between the trimmed V and J ends, which lost 5 bases and 0 bases, there was a span of 8 bases. The CDR3 is 14 amino acids. The CDR3 loop is CASSAGISGNTIYF. Here the CDR3 DNA reads TGTGCCAGCAGCGCCGGGATCTCTGGAAACACCATATATTTT.

This clone turned up a few times. V usage is TRBV2 and J usage is TRBJ2-4, with D possibly TRBD2 on 5 matching bases. The germline V and J ends were trimmed by 4 bases and 5 bases, with 6 bases remaining between them. The CDR3 has 12 amino acids. The germline V gene encodes CDR1 SNHLY and CDR2 FYNNEI. CDR3 DNA: TGTGCCAGCAGTGCCGGGGAAAACATTCAGTACTTC. Encoded protein: CASSAGENIQYF. Combining the CDR3 with reference TRBV2 and TRBJ2-4 gives the whole variable domain EPEVTQTPSHQVTQMGQEVILRCVPISNHLYFYWYRQILGQKVEFLVSFYNNEISEKSEIFDDQFSVERPDGSNFTLKIRSTKLEDSAMYFCASSAGENIQYFGAGTRLSVL.

This chain joins TRBV7-9 and TRBJ1-1; 9 bases align to TRBD1. With V trimmed by 5 bases and J by 8 bases, 6 bases remained unmatched. The CDR3 is made up of 13 amino acids. CDR1 and CDR2 from the germline V gene are SEHNR and FQNEAQ (reference sequence). For the CDR3, the DNA is TGTGCCAGCAGCCGATCCGGGACAGGGGAAGCTTTCTTT. Its translation: CASSRSGTGEAFF.

The chain employs TRBV29-1 and TRBJ1-2, with 7 bases lining up with TRBD1. V was pared by 5 bases and J by 5 bases, with 11 bases of the junction left unmatched. Germline V lookup: CDR1 SQVTM, CDR2 ANQGSEA. This CDR3 has 14 residues. CDR3 protein: CSVTSGTALYGYTF. DNA of the CDR3: TGCAGCGTTACAAGTGGGACAGCCCTTTATGGCTACACCTTC.

The chain recombines TRBV28 with TRBJ2-1; D is unclear. The CDR3 runs to 13 residues. Germline V gene lookup returns CDR1 MDHEN and CDR2 SYDVKM. V lost 5 bases and J lost 7, with 12 bases in between. The chain's CDR3 is CASSEPGPNEQFF. The CDR3 region has the DNA TGTGCCAGCAGTGAACCAGGCCCAAATGAGCAGTTCTTC.

J is TRBJ2-1 and V is TRBV27; D is ambiguous. This CDR3 has 11 residues. V shed 5 bases and J shed 7 bases, with 6 bases lying between them. Germline values: CDR1 MNHEY, CDR2 SMNVEV (reference sequence). CDR3 loop: CASSNSNEQFF. CDR3 DNA sequence: TGTGCCAGCAGTAACAGTAATGAGCAGTTCTTC.